These T cell receptor beta chains were read from a single sample in a study of cytomegalovirus exposure and HLA in healthy donors. Clones were read by immunoSEQ multiplex PCR, and TCRdb kept only the in-frame ones, dropping some. The table includes more than 200,000 clones, roughly 90% detected once. The sequencing input was PBMCs. These receptors were obtained from a man younger than 35 in good health and CMV-seropositive. Both conserved end residues are part of each CDR3. The D gene is left open where the match is weak. Some rows mark clone size as missing; the rest say once, few, many or name a class of expanded clone.

j_gene: TRBJ1-3
d_gene: .
v_gene: TRBV27
abundance: .
CDR3aa: CASSSDVENTIYF
CDR3nt: TGTGCCAGCAGTTCTGATGTTGAAAACACCATATATTTT

j_gene: TRBJ1-1
d_gene: .
v_gene: TRBV16
abundance: .
CDR3aa: CASSHPLGLNTEAFF
CDR3nt: TGTGCCAGCAGCCATCCTCTAGGGCTGAACACTGAAGCTTTCTTT

j_gene: TRBJ1-1
d_gene: TRBD1
v_gene: TRBV19
abundance: .
CDR3aa: CASSLGTGMNTEAFF
CDR3nt: TGTGCCAGTAGTCTCGGGACAGGGATGAACACTGAAGCTTTCTTT

j_gene: TRBJ2-5
d_gene: TRBD1
v_gene: TRBV6-1
abundance: .
CDR3aa: CAAGTGGQGETQYF
CDR3nt: TGTGCCGCCGGGACAGGGGGCCAAGGGGAGACCCAGTACTTC

j_gene: TRBJ2-7
d_gene: TRBD1
v_gene: TRBV6-5
abundance: .
CDR3aa: CASSYTGTGLYEQYF
CDR3nt: TGTGCCAGCAGTTACACCGGGACAGGGCTATACGAGCAGTACTTC

j_gene: TRBJ1-2
d_gene: TRBD1
v_gene: TRBV27
abundance: .
CDR3aa: CAVAPLDRGRGGYTF
CDR3nt: TGTGCGGTCGCCCCACTGGACAGGGGGCGAGGGGGCTACACCTTC

j_gene: TRBJ1-2
d_gene: .
v_gene: TRBV29-1
abundance: .
CDR3aa: CSVEKGAYGYTF
CDR3nt: TGCAGCGTTGAAAAGGGAGCGTATGGCTACACCTTC

j_gene: TRBJ1-2
d_gene: TRBD1
v_gene: TRBV28
abundance: .
CDR3aa: CASRLLDRAYGYTF
CDR3nt: TGTGCCAGCAGACTCCTTGACAGGGCCTATGGCTACACCTTC

j_gene: TRBJ1-4
d_gene: .
v_gene: TRBV6-5
abundance: once
CDR3aa: CASSGSYRNEKLFF
CDR3nt: TGTGCCAGCAGTGGGTCGTACAGAAATGAAAAACTGTTTTTT

j_gene: TRBJ2-5
d_gene: .
v_gene: TRBV14
abundance: .
CDR3aa: CASSPWTGSETQYF
CDR3nt: TGTGCCAGCAGCCCCTGGACGGGTTCAGAGACCCAGTACTTC

j_gene: TRBJ2-3
d_gene: TRBD2
v_gene: TRBV27
abundance: .
CDR3aa: CASSLRTSGGVDTQYF
CDR3nt: TGTGCCAGCAGTTTGCGGACTAGCGGGGGAGTTGATACGCAGTATTTT

j_gene: TRBJ1-2
d_gene: .
v_gene: TRBV7-2
abundance: .
CDR3aa: CASSRETQGPAGYTF
CDR3nt: TGTGCCAGCAGCCGTGAGACTCAGGGGCCGGCTGGCTACACCTTC

j_gene: TRBJ2-2
d_gene: TRBD1
v_gene: TRBV5-1
abundance: .
CDR3aa: CASSQGQGKAEHDTGELFF
CDR3nt: TGCGCCAGCAGCCAGGGACAGGGTAAGGCGGAACACGACACCGGGGAGCTGTTTTTT

j_gene: TRBJ1-2
d_gene: .
v_gene: TRBV15
abundance: .
CDR3aa: CATSRRQASNYGYTF
CDR3nt: TGTGCCACCAGCAGGCGACAGGCGTCTAACTATGGCTACACCTTC

j_gene: TRBJ2-2
d_gene: .
v_gene: TRBV5-4
abundance: .
CDR3aa: CASSLEGGIDTGELFF
CDR3nt: TGTGCCAGCAGCTTGGAGGGAGGCATCGACACCGGGGAGCTGTTTTTT